This T cell receptor beta chain was documented in a study of neoadjuvant anti-PD-1 for oral cavity cancer. TCRdb's copy holds only in-frame clones and misses some; the assay was immunoSEQ multiplex PCR. The sample lists about 72,000 clones, roughly 84% occurring once. This sample's time point: after neoadjuvant nivolumab, at surgical resection. Trimming removed 6 bases at V and 4 bases at J, with 11 bases between. This CDR3 is built from 13 residues. CDR1 is MNHNY and CDR2 is SVGAGI in the germline V gene (reference sequence). The rearrangement links TRBV6-6 to TRBJ2-3, with a weak D call TRBD1 (6 bases). The sample consisted of PBMCs, taken after nivolumab (anti-PD-1) treatment. The sequence was obtained from a person aged 35-79 years with oral cavity squamous cell carcinoma. CDR3 protein: CASRRGGSDTQYF. The CDR3 coding sequence is TGTGCCAGCAGACGAGGGGGTTCAGATACGCAGTATTTT.